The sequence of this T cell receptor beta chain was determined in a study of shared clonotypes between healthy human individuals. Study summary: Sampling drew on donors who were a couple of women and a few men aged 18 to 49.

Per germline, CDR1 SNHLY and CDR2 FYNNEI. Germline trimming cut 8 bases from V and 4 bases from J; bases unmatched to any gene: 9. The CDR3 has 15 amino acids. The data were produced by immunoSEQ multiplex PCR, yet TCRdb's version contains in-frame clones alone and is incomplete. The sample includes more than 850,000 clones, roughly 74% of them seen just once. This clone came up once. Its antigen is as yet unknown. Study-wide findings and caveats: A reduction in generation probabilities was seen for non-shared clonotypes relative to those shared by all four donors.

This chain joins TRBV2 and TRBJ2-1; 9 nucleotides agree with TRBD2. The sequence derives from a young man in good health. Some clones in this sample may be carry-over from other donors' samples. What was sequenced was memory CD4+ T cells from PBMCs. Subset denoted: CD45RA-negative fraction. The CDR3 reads CASRGLAGKYNEQFF. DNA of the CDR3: TGTGCCAGCCGGGGGCTAGCGGGGAAATACAATGAGCAGTTCTTC.